This TCR beta chain was captured in a study of molecular identifiers for immune sequencing clone quantification (dated by TCRdb to the late 2010s). A note on the overall study: In a replicate experiment, RNA from roughly 20,000 or 100,000 naive CD8 T cells was split into five aliquots, four of which were sequenced. This methods study benchmarked molecular-identifier clustering-based TCR repertoire sequencing (MIDCIRS) and TCR RNA copy counting, using CD8 T cells to do so. What the research found in general, with its limitations: Highly expanded clone sizes could be underestimated because identical TCR molecules may share a barcode. Spiked-in Jurkat TCR RNA equivalent to a single cell was reported to be detectable even among 800,000 to 1,000,000 naive CD8 T cells. Around 2.8 recovered TCR RNA copies per cell were obtained by modeling, versus about 9 by digital PCR, implying a capture efficiency of 30% to 35%. In CMV-specific effector cells, clones with more than 20 RNA copies accounted for over 99% of molecules, whereas in naive cells such clones accounted for under 1%. The naive libraries included spiked-in Jurkat TCR RNA (fewer than eleven copies' worth), and this RNA is not part of the donor repertoire. When barcode sub-clustering was left out, chimeric consensus sequences inflated TCR diversity, with chimeras reaching as high as 47%.

The library was made by PCR. The instrument given in TCRdb is Illumina HiSeq 4000. Bulk TCR libraries were made following a previously described method, with the TCR primers given in Table S5. The Qiagen AllPrep DNA/RNA kit was used to purify total RNA. Before analysis, reads from multiple sequencing runs of one library were combined. Concerning the study's data processing: Only reads with exact TCR constant sequence were kept, trimmed to 150 nt, and grouped by their 12-nt molecular barcodes. Reads within each barcode group were sub-clustered using a 15% Levenshtein threshold, and quality-weighted consensus sequences were constructed for each RNA molecule. Non-functional sequences were excluded, and lower-count sequences lying one edit away from another sequence were also excluded. Based on a fit of two negative binomial distributions, barcode sub-clusters having less than 20% of the maximum read count were discarded. Using fastp at Q25 and MiXCR, TCRdb reprocessed the public reads and kept productive beta chains. Every entry covers one CDR3 protein and lists the most common genes and DNA from its rows. The V and J calls and clone size come from TCRdb's table, not from the authors' own analysis. The sample records about 54,000 distinct CDR3 sequences, around 27% of which are singletons. The ten largest clones capture approximately 1.9% of the sample.

Libraries of naive CD8 T cells were built from anywhere between roughly 18,000 and 1,000,000 sorted cells, with 10%, 30% or 50% of the purified RNA used. Naive CD8 T cells were FACS-sorted as CD8+CD4-CCR7+CD45RA+ on a BD FACSAria II into RLT Plus buffer. Detection sensitivity was tested by spiking Jurkat RNA equal to some 10 TCR copies' worth into samples containing roughly 17,000-1,100,000 naive CD8 T cells. CD8 T cells were enriched using RosetteSep CD8+ T Cell Enrichment Cocktail and Ficoll-Paque, and the enriched cells then underwent ACK red cell lysis. As regards this clonotype: Its target antigen remains unknown. No much larger clone exists at a distance of one base, and base qualities are not known.

This receptor was taken from a human donor in good health. Some libraries in this study had Jurkat cell RNA spiked in. The sample comprised naive CD8+ T cells from blood, with Jurkat cell RNA spiked in. The cell subset or site label corresponds to: FACS-sorted CD8+CD4-CCR7+CD45RA+ naive T cells.

For the CDR3, the sequence is CASSLAGTAYEQYF. The DNA is TGCGCCAGCAGCTTGGCTGGCACAGCCTACGAGCAGTACTTC. The V and J segments used are TRBV5-1 and TRBJ2-7; no D gene call is confident. The germline V gene sets CDR1 to SGHRS and CDR2 to YFSETQ. V was cut back by 0 bases and J by 2 bases, leaving a gap of 9 bases between them. Measured from the cysteine to the phenylalanine, the CDR3 is 14 residues long. The kept DNA is CDR3 alone, 42 bases in frame from the first base. With all but the CDR3 taken from the reference TRBV5-1 and TRBJ2-7 genes, the full variable domain is: KAGVTQTPRYLIKTRGQQVTLSCSPISGHRSVSWYQQTPGQGLQFLFEYFSETQRNKGNFPGRFSGRQFSNSRSEMNVSTLELGDSALYLCASSLAGTAYEQYFGPGTRLTVT.